These T cell receptor beta chains were read from a single sample in a study of CD8 T cells in Susac syndrome. MiXCR, run by TCRdb on the immunoSEQ multiplex PCR reads, gives a single entry per CDR3 protein. The table includes 200,000 or so distinct CDR3 sequences, about 95% detected once. The material sequenced was CD4+ T cells from PBMCs. These TCRs come from a human donor with multiple sclerosis. The CDR3 runs from the conserved cysteine through the conserved F or W. Fields, in order: V gene, CDR3 length, D gene, J gene, clone size, CDR3 DNA, CDR3 protein. D genes are given only for firm matches. Size is stated for part of the rows, as once, few or many counts, or as a class when the clone is expanded.

v_call: TRBV20-1; cdr3_length: 13; d_call: -; j_call: TRBJ2-7; clone_size: -; cdr3_nt: TGCAGTGCCCCCAGACAGGCAACCTACGAGCAGTACTTC; cdr3_aa: CSAPRQATYEQYF
v_call: TRBV4-2; cdr3_length: 17; d_call: -; j_call: TRBJ2-2; clone_size: -; cdr3_nt: TGTGCCAGCAGCCAGGTTCCAAGACTAGGTGCTGCCGGGGAGCTGTTTTTT; cdr3_aa: CASSQVPRLGAAGELFF
v_call: TRBV5-4; cdr3_length: 14; d_call: -; j_call: TRBJ1-2; clone_size: -; cdr3_nt: TGTGCCAGCAGCTTGGCCGAGGGTCGGTTCAGCTACACCTTC; cdr3_aa: CASSLAEGRFSYTF
v_call: TRBV27; cdr3_length: 15; d_call: TRBD2; j_call: TRBJ2-7; clone_size: -; cdr3_nt: TGTGCCAGCAGTCTCCAAGCGGGAGGCCCCTACGAGCAGTACTTC; cdr3_aa: CASSLQAGGPYEQYF
v_call: TRBV5-6; cdr3_length: 11; d_call: -; j_call: TRBJ1-2; clone_size: -; cdr3_nt: TGTGCCAGCAGCTTGGAGAGGGGCTACACCTTC; cdr3_aa: CASSLERGYTF
v_call: TRBV7-2; cdr3_length: 14; d_call: -; j_call: TRBJ1-5; clone_size: -; cdr3_nt: TGTGCCAGCAGCCGAAACAGGGTACGTCAGCCCCAGCATTTT; cdr3_aa: CASSRNRVRQPQHF
v_call: TRBV28; cdr3_length: 17; d_call: -; j_call: TRBJ2-6; clone_size: -; cdr3_nt: TGTGCCAGCAGTTTACCGACAGGCCTCTCTGGGGCCAACGTCCTGACTTTC; cdr3_aa: CASSLPTGLSGANVLTF
v_call: TRBV20-1; cdr3_length: 14; d_call: -; j_call: TRBJ2-7; clone_size: -; cdr3_nt: TGCAGTGCTAGTAATGTCAGGTCCTCCTACGAGCAGTACTTC; cdr3_aa: CSASNVRSSYEQYF
v_call: TRBV9; cdr3_length: 15; d_call: TRBD1; j_call: TRBJ2-7; clone_size: -; cdr3_nt: TGTGCCAGCAGCGTAGCAGGGACAGCCCCCTACGAGCAGTACTTC; cdr3_aa: CASSVAGTAPYEQYF
v_call: TRBV11-2; cdr3_length: 14; d_call: -; j_call: TRBJ1-1; clone_size: -; cdr3_nt: TGTGCCAGCAGCTTAAGTAGGGGGATCACTGAAGCTTTCTTT; cdr3_aa: CASSLSRGITEAFF
v_call: TRBV30; cdr3_length: 10; d_call: -; j_call: TRBJ1-2; clone_size: -; cdr3_nt: TGTGCCTGGGGTGACTATGGCTACACCTTC; cdr3_aa: CAWGDYGYTF
v_call: TRBV29-1; cdr3_length: 11; d_call: -; j_call: TRBJ2-7; clone_size: once; cdr3_nt: TGCAGCGTTGGGCCCGGAGACGAGCAGTACTTC; cdr3_aa: CSVGPGDEQYF
v_call: TRBV2; cdr3_length: 16; d_call: TRBD2; j_call: TRBJ2-3; clone_size: -; cdr3_nt: TGTGCCAGCAGTGTGCGGATAGCGGGGAACACAGATACGCAGTATTTT; cdr3_aa: CASSVRIAGNTDTQYF
v_call: TRBV14; cdr3_length: 15; d_call: -; j_call: TRBJ2-5; clone_size: -; cdr3_nt: TGTGCCAGCAGCCAAGGATACACTCGGCGAGAGACCCAGTACTTC; cdr3_aa: CASSQGYTRRETQYF
v_call: TRBV6-4; cdr3_length: 14; d_call: -; j_call: TRBJ2-7; clone_size: -; cdr3_nt: TGTGCCAGCAAGGAGAGCTCTACGCGCCCGGAGCAGTACTTC; cdr3_aa: CASKESSTRPEQYF
v_call: TRBV6-5; cdr3_length: 14; d_call: -; j_call: TRBJ1-1; clone_size: -; cdr3_nt: TGTGCCAGCAGTCCCAGGGCCGGGAACACTGAAGCTTTCTTT; cdr3_aa: CASSPRAGNTEAFF
v_call: TRBV3-1; cdr3_length: 12; d_call: TRBD1; j_call: TRBJ2-7; clone_size: -; cdr3_nt: TGTGCCAGCAAGGGACAGGATTACGAGCAGTACTTC; cdr3_aa: CASKGQDYEQYF
v_call: TRBV15; cdr3_length: 12; d_call: -; j_call: TRBJ2-1; clone_size: -; cdr3_nt: TGTGCCACCAGCAGATCTTACAATGAGCAGTTCTTC; cdr3_aa: CATSRSYNEQFF
v_call: TRBV24-1; cdr3_length: 15; d_call: TRBD1; j_call: TRBJ2-2; clone_size: -; cdr3_nt: TGTGCCACCAGTGCTGGGGACAGGTCGACCGGGGAGCTGTTTTTT; cdr3_aa: CATSAGDRSTGELFF
v_call: TRBV20-1; cdr3_length: 11; d_call: -; j_call: TRBJ1-1; clone_size: -; cdr3_nt: TGCAGTGCTAGGAAACGCGTTGAAGCTTTCTTT; cdr3_aa: CSARKRVEAFF
v_call: TRBV21-1; cdr3_length: 16; d_call: -; j_call: TRBJ2-7; clone_size: -; cdr3_nt: TGTGCCAGCAGCAAAAAGGATGGACAGGGAAAGTACGAGCAGTACTTC; cdr3_aa: CASSKKDGQGKYEQYF
v_call: TRBV7-2; cdr3_length: 15; d_call: TRBD2; j_call: TRBJ2-1; clone_size: -; cdr3_nt: TGTGCCAGCAGCCTGGGACTAGCGGTGTTTTTAGGTCGGTTCTTC; cdr3_aa: CASSLGLAVFLGRFF